What follows are 14 T cell receptor beta chains derived from one specimen sequenced in a study of blood T cell repertoires in COVID-19. The method was immunoSEQ multiplex PCR; TCRdb's version includes in-frame clones alone and lacks a portion of them. The sample holds a few hundred thousand clones; roughly 85% are singletons and the top ten take 3.4%. Specimen: peripheral blood. The receptors shown here come from a woman aged 18-29 years with acute or convalescent COVID-19.

The chain has TRBV27 and TRBJ1-1; 7 bases fit TRBD1. Germline CDR1 reads MNHEY; CDR2 reads SMNVEV (reference sequence). The CDR3 consists of 17 residues. V shed 7 bases and J 1 base; nucleotides not matched to a gene: 15. Here the CDR3 DNA reads TGTGCCAGCACCCGGGGAGCAGGGGGGAAGCGGAACACTGAAGCTTTCTTT. It encodes CASTRGAGGKRNTEAFF.

The chain couples TRBV7-2 to TRBJ2-2; possible D gene TRBD2, 5 bases. CDR3 length: 17 residues. The germline V and J ends were trimmed by 5 bases and 5 bases, with 21 bases remaining between them. Looked up from germline, CDR1 is SGHTA and CDR2 is FQGNSA. CDR3 sequence: CASSLTEASVRTGELFF. The CDR3 bases are TGTGCCAGCAGCCTCACGGAGGCCTCTGTCCGGACCGGGGAGCTGTTTTTT. The full variable domain, with the rest looked up from reference TRBV7-2 and TRBJ2-2, is GAGVSQSPSNKVTEKGKDVELRCDPISGHTALYWYRQSLGQGLEFLIYFQGNSAPDKSGLPSDRFSAERTGGSVSTLTIQRTQQEDSAVYLCASSLTEASVRTGELFFGEGSRLTVL.

The gene calls are TRBV10-3 and TRBJ1-1; D might be TRBD1 (6 bases). The CDR3 runs to 15 residues. V shed 6 bases and J shed 4 bases, with 18 bases lying between them. Per germline, CDR1 ENHRY and CDR2 SYGVKD. CDR3 residues: CAIRAAQGGSTEAFF. The CDR3 nucleotides read TGTGCCATCAGAGCCGCACAGGGAGGGAGCACTGAAGCTTTCTTT.

This clone turned up a few times. The chain is built from TRBV11-2 and TRBJ2-1, with TRBD2 as a possible D gene (5 bases). The length of the CDR3 is 12 residues. V was shortened by 5 bases and J by 13 bases, with 15 bases between the two germline ends. The germline gives CDR1 SGHAT, CDR2 FQNNGV. The CDR3 DNA reads as TGTGCCAGCAGCCCCGGAGGAGAGGATCAGTTCTTC. It codes for CASSPGGEDQFF.

The J gene is TRBJ2-4, the V gene TRBV5-1; D gene ambiguous. This CDR3 region has 12 residues. V lost 4 bases and J lost 6, with 8 bases in between. Germline V gene sequence: CDR1 SGHRS, CDR2 YFSETQ. CDR3 DNA sequence: TGCGCCAGCAGCCCGATGAGAAACATTCAGTACTTC. Amino acids: CASSPMRNIQYF.

This clone was detected once. The genes are TRBV2 and TRBJ2-7; weak D call: TRBD2 (6 bases). The CDR3 has 15 residues. Germline-derived CDR1 and CDR2 are SNHLY and FYNNEI. Trimming took off 1 base at V and 3 bases at J, with 13 bases between the two ends. The CDR3 spells CASSEGGTGLYEQYF. CDR3 nucleotides: TGTGCCAGCAGTGAAGGGGGGACGGGACTCTACGAGCAGTACTTC.

The J gene is TRBJ1-1, the V gene TRBV6-5; TRBD1 aligns across 9 bases. There are 15 residues in the CDR3. Looked up from germline, CDR1 is MNHEY and CDR2 is SVGAGI. V lost 2 bases and J lost 5; bases outside the gene matches: 6. CDR3 sequence reads: CASSYAGTGRTEAFF. In DNA, the CDR3 is TGTGCCAGCAGTTACGCGGGGACAGGGCGGACTGAAGCTTTCTTT.

A note on this clone: Other DNA sequences within the sample encode an identical CDR3. V and J are TRBV6-5 and TRBJ2-5; 13 bases agree with TRBD2. In germline, CDR1 is MNHEY, CDR2 SVGAGI. V trimming: 6 bases; J trimming: 2 bases; junction bases outside the gene matches: 3. This CDR3 spans 15 amino acids. The CDR3 bases are TGTGCCAGCAGCAGACTAGCGGGAGGACAAGAGACCCAGTACTTC. Encoded protein: CASSRLAGGQETQYF.

Concerning this clone: Other DNA sequences in the sample encode the same CDR3. The rearrangement joins TRBV5-1 to TRBJ1-5, with D perhaps matching TRBD1 (6 bases). CDR1 and CDR2 (germline): SGHRS, YFSETQ. The V end was cut by 4 bases, the J end by 2 bases, with 13 bases between. This CDR3 region has 15 residues. The CDR3 spells CASSLTGLGNQPQHF. The CDR3 DNA reads TGCGCCAGCAGCCTAACAGGGCTTGGCAATCAGCCCCAGCATTTT.

This clone came up once. This chain joins TRBV6-1 and TRBJ1-5; 9 bases line up with TRBD1. The germline V gene encodes CDR1 MNHNS and CDR2 SASEGT. V gave up 2 bases and J gave up 7 bases; unmatched junction bases: 12. CDR3 length: 17 amino acids. The CDR3 protein is CASSERVGGQGLQPQHF. In DNA form, the CDR3 reads TGTGCCAGCAGTGAAAGGGTGGGGGGACAGGGATTACAGCCCCAGCATTTT.

This clone was seen only once. The chain uses TRBV6-5 and TRBJ2-3, with 11 positions matching TRBD2. Germline V CDR1 and CDR2: MNHEY, SVGAGI. V was clipped by 6 bases and J by 2 bases; unmatched bases: 4. The CDR3 is 15 amino acids. CDR3 DNA: TGTGCCAGCAGCAAACTAGCGGGAGTCACAGATACGCAGTATTTT. Its translation is CASSKLAGVTDTQYF.

There are a few counts of this clone. The rearrangement links TRBV5-1 to TRBJ1-2; D perhaps matches TRBD1 (6 bases). With 0 bases removed from V and 2 bases from J, the gap between germline ends came to 11 bases. The CDR3 extends over 15 amino acids. Germline values: CDR1 SGHRS, CDR2 YFSETQ. The CDR3 reads CASSLARGSNYGYTF. Here the CDR3 DNA reads TGCGCCAGCAGCTTGGCCAGGGGATCGAACTATGGCTACACCTTC. Supplemented by reference TRBV5-1 and TRBJ1-2, the full variable domain reads KAGVTQTPRYLIKTRGQQVTLSCSPISGHRSVSWYQQTPGQGLQFLFEYFSETQRNKGNFPGRFSGRQFSNSRSEMNVSTLELGDSALYLCASSLARGSNYGYTFGSGTRLTVV.

This sequence joins TRBV9 and TRBJ1-2; tentatively, D is TRBD1 (6 bases). Deletions cut 0 bases from V and 2 bases from J, with 11 bases between. Germline values: CDR1 SGDLS, CDR2 YYNGEE. This CDR3 has 15 residues. The CDR3 DNA sequence: TGTGCCAGCAGCGTAGGACAGGCCCAGAACTATGGCTACACCTTC. Amino acid sequence: CASSVGQAQNYGYTF.

V usage is TRBV27 and J usage is TRBJ1-6; TRBD1 aligns across 7 bases. The V and J ends lost 2 bases and 7 bases, in that order; junction bases with no gene match: 5. There are 15 residues in the CDR3. Germline values: CDR1 MNHEY, CDR2 SMNVEV (reference sequence). The CDR3 region is CASSLQQGWNSPLHF. The CDR3 nucleotides are TGTGCCAGCAGTTTACAACAGGGGTGGAATTCACCCCTCCACTTT.